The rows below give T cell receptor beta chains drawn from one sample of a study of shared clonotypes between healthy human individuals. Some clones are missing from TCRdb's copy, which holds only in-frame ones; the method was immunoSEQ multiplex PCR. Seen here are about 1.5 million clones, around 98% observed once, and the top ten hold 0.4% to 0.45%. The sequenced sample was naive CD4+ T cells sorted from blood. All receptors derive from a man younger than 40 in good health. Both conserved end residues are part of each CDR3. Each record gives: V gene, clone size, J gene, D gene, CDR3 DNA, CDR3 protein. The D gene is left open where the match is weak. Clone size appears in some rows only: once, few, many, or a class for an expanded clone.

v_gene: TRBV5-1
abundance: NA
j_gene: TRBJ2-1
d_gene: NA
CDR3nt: TGCGCCAGCAGCTTGGGTGGGAGTGGCAATGAGCAGTTCTTC
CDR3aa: CASSLGGSGNEQFF

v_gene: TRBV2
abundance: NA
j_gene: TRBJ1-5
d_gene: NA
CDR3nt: TGTGCCAGCTCGCAGCGCAATCAGCCCCAGCATTTT
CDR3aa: CASSQRNQPQHF

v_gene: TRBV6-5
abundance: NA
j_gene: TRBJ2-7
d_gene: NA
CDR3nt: TGTGCCAGCCGACGACAGATCCCCTACGAGCAGTACTTC
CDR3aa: CASRRQIPYEQYF

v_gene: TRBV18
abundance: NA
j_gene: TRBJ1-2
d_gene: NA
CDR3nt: TGTGCCAGCTCACCGTGGGGGCGGTATGGCTACACCTTC
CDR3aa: CASSPWGRYGYTF

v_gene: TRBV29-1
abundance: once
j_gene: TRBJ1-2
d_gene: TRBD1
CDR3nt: TGCAGCGTTGAGAGGGACAGGGCCTATGGCTACACCTTC
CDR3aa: CSVERDRAYGYTF

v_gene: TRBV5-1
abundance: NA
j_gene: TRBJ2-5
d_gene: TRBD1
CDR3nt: TGCGCCAGCAGCGCTGGACAGGGGCCGTATCGGGACCAGTACTTC
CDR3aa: CASSAGQGPYRDQYF

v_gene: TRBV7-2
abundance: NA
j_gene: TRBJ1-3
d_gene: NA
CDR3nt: TGTGCCAGCAGCTCCCAGGTGGCCTCGTCTCTAGGTAACACCATATATTTT
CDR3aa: CASSSQVASSLGNTIYF

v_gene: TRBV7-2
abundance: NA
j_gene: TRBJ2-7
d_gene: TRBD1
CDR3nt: TGTGCCAGCAGCTTAGGGGACAGGGGCCACGAGCAGTACTTC
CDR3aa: CASSLGDRGHEQYF

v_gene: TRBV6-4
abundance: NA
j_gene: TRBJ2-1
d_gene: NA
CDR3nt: TGTGCCAGCAGTGCATATCTTTTTAGCTCCTACAATGAGCAGTTCTTC
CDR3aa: CASSAYLFSSYNEQFF

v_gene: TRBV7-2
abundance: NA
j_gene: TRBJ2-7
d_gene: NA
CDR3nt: TGTGCCAGCAGCTTAGATTGGGGCGGGACGTCCTACGAGCAGTACTTC
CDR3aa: CASSLDWGGTSYEQYF

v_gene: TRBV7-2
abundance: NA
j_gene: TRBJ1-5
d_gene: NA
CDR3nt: TGTGCCAGCAGCGACATCAATCAGCCCCAGCATTTT
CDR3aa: CASSDINQPQHF

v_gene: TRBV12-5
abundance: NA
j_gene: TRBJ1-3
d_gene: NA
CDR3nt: TGTGCTAGTGGTCCCACGGTCCAACTGAGCTCTGGAAACACCATATATTTT
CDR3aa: CASGPTVQLSSGNTIYF